This TCR beta chain was documented in a study of shared clonotypes between healthy human individuals. Looking at the study overall: Plates per donor: three CD4 naive, three CD4 memory, two CD8 naive, one CD8 memory.

Study conclusions and caveats: Estimated richness values were generally larger in naive subsets than in memory subsets.

Every immunoSEQ plate was one replicate of a subset's evenly spread DNA. Sequencing used immunoSEQ multiplex PCR; TCRdb keeps in-frame clones, though not all of them. The sample includes under 750,000 clones, roughly 72% of them seen just once. Of note for this clone: As yet, its antigen is unknown.

Sequencing was performed on memory CD4+ T cells sorted from blood. The subset here: CD45RA-negative fraction. This clonotype originated in a woman in her thirties in good health.

CDR3 amino acids: CAIKGSGGSGEQFF. CDR3 coding DNA: TGTGCCATCAAAGGGAGCGGGGGCTCTGGTGAGCAGTTCTTC. V gene TRBV10-3 combines with J gene TRBJ2-1; 8 bases line up with TRBD2. Unmatched junction bases numbered 11, after V lost 7 bases and J lost 9 bases. The germline CDR1 and CDR2 sequences are ENHRY and SYGVKD. The length of the CDR3 is 14 residues.